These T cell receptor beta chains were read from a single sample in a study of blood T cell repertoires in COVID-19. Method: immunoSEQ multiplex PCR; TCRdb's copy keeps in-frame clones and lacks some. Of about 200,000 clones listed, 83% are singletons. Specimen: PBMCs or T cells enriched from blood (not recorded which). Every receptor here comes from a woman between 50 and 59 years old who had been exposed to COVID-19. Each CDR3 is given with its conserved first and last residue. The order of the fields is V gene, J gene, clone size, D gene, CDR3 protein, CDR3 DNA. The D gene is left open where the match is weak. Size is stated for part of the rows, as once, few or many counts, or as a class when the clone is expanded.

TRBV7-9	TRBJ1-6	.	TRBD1	CASSPGQATDSPLHF	TGTGCCAGCAGTCCAGGACAGGCGACGGATTCACCCCTCCACTTT
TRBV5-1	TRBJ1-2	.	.	CASSLVGQGYGYTF	TGCGCCAGCAGCTTGGTTGGGCAGGGCTATGGCTACACCTTC
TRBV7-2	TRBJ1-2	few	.	CASSPYPGDGYTF	TGTGCCAGCAGCCCCTACCCCGGAGATGGCTACACCTTC
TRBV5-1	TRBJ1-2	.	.	CASSLEGQKTYGYTF	TGCGCCAGCAGCTTGGAAGGACAGAAGACATATGGCTACACCTTC
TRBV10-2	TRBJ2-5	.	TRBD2	CASSDIAGGRETQYF	TGCGCCAGCAGTGACATAGCGGGGGGGCGTGAGACCCAGTACTTC
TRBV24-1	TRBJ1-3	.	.	CATSQAGSGNTIYF	TGTGCCACCAGTCAGGCAGGGTCTGGAAACACCATATATTTT
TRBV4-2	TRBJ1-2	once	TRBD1	CASSNPGTGDGYTF	TGTGCCAGCAGCAACCCCGGGACAGGTGATGGCTACACCTTC
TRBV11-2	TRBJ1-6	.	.	CASSRSGMLSSPLHF	TGTGCCAGCAGCCGCAGCGGAATGCTCTCTTCACCCCTCCACTTT
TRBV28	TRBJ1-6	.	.	CASSLGSPGSPLHF	TGTGCCAGCAGTTTGGGCTCCCCAGGATCACCCCTCCACTTT
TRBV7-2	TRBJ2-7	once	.	CASSPGYEQYF	TGTGCCAGCAGCCCAGGGTATGAGCAGTACTTC
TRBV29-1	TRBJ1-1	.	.	CSGRRGYNTEAFF	TGCAGCGGCCGCAGGGGCTACAACACTGAAGCTTTCTTT
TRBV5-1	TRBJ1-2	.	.	CASSPAGGNGYTF	TGCGCCAGCAGCCCCGCGGGGGGAAATGGCTACACCTTC
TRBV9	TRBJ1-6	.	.	CASSPDDSPLHF	TGTGCCAGCAGCCCAGATGATTCACCCCTCCACTTT
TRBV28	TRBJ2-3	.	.	CASSPVVISTDTQYF	TGTGCCAGCAGCCCGGTTGTGATTAGCACAGATACGCAGTATTTT
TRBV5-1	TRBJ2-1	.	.	CASSHDTSSYNEQFF	TGCGCCAGCAGCCACGACACTAGCTCCTACAATGAGCAGTTCTTC
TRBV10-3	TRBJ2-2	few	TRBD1	CAISDLHPGTGRPGELFF	TGTGCCATCAGTGACCTGCACCCCGGGACAGGACGCCCCGGGGAGCTGTTTTTT
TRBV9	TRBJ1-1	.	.	CASSVHPGIDEAFF	TGTGCCAGCAGCGTACATCCGGGGATAGACGAAGCTTTCTTT
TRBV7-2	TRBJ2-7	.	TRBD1	CASGRDRGFEQYF	TGTGCCAGCGGGCGGGACAGGGGGTTCGAGCAGTACTTC
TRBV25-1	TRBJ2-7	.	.	CASSGEGSRGNSYEQYF	TGTGCCAGCAGTGGGGAAGGTTCTAGGGGGAACTCCTACGAGCAGTACTTC
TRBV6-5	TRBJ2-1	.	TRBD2	CASSRGGPYNEQFF	TGTGCCAGCAGTCGGGGGGGTCCCTACAATGAGCAGTTCTTC
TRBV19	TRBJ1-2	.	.	CASRYRDLGSRYTF	TGTGCCAGTAGGTACAGGGATCTCGGATCCCGCTACACCTTC
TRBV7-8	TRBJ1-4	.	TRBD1	CASSQGQPKELFF	TGTGCCAGCAGCCAGGGACAGCCGAAAGAACTGTTTTTT
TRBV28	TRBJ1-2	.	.	CASSGGGSYYGYTF	TGTGCCAGCAGTGGCGGCGGTTCATACTATGGCTACACCTTC
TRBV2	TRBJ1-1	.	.	CASRLGGEKSGNTEAFF	TGTGCCAGCAGACTTGGGGGCGAGAAGTCTGGGAACACTGAAGCTTTCTTT
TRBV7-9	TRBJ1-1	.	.	CASSSTGFRPEAFF	TGTGCCAGCAGCTCGACAGGCTTTCGGCCTGAAGCTTTCTTT
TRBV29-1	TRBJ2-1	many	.	CSVAFHNEQFF	TGCAGCGTTGCCTTTCACAATGAGCAGTTCTTC
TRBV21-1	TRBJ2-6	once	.	CASTDTGANVLTF	TGTGCCAGCACAGACACTGGGGCCAACGTCCTGACTTTC
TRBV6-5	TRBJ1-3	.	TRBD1	CASSISGTAGNTIYF	TGTGCCAGCAGTATCTCCGGGACAGCTGGAAACACCATATATTTT
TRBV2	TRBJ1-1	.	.	CASRYDSNTEAFF	TGTGCCAGCAGATATGACAGTAACACTGAAGCTTTCTTT
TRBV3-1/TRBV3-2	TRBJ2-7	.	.	CASSLSRGTYEQYF	TGTGCCAGCAGCCTATCAAGGGGCACCTACGAGCAGTACTTC
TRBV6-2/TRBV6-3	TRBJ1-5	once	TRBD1	CASSSRMGQGNQPQHF	TGTGCCAGCAGTTCCCGGATGGGACAGGGCAATCAGCCCCAGCATTTT
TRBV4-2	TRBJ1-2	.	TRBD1	CASSQVGQGANYGYTF	TGTGCCAGCAGCCAAGTTGGACAGGGGGCTAACTATGGCTACACCTTC
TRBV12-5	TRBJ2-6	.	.	CASGLGGGANVLTF	TGTGCTAGTGGTTTGGGGGGCGGGGCCAACGTCCTGACTTTC
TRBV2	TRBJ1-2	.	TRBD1	CASRDRVRGYGYTF	TGTGCCAGCAGAGACAGGGTTCGAGGCTATGGCTACACCTTC
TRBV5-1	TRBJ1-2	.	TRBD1	CASSLWGQDGYGYTF	TGCGCCAGCAGCTTGTGGGGACAGGACGGCTATGGCTACACCTTC
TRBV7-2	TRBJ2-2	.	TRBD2	CASSLRTSAGELFF	TGTGCCAGCAGCTTAAGGACTAGCGCCGGGGAGCTGTTTTTT
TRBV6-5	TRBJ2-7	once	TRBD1	CASSYLQGQGLYEQYF	TGTGCCAGCAGTTACCTCCAGGGACAGGGACTCTACGAGCAGTACTTC
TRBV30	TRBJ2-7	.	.	CAWSVQDGTYEQYF	TGTGCCTGGAGTGTACAGGACGGAACCTACGAGCAGTACTTC
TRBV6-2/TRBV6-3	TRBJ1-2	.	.	CASSYTLSGFYGYTF	TGTGCCAGCAGTTACACCCTATCGGGGTTCTATGGCTACACCTTC
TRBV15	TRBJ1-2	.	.	CATSRGEARTVYGYTF	TGTGCCACCAGCAGGGGAGAAGCGAGGACAGTCTATGGCTACACCTTC
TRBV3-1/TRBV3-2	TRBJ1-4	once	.	CASSQDFSTEKLFF	TGTGCCAGCAGCCAAGATTTTTCGACAGAAAAACTGTTTTTT
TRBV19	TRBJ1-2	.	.	CASSARSGNYGYTF	TGTGCCAGTAGTGCCCGCTCAGGGAACTATGGCTACACCTTC
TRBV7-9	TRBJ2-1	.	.	CASSLGSSNWDEQFF	TGTGCCAGCAGCTTAGGGTCTAGCAATTGGGATGAGCAGTTCTTC
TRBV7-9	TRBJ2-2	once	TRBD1	CASSLTGTGWLTGELFF	TGTGCCAGCAGCTTAACCGGGACAGGGTGGCTCACCGGGGAGCTGTTTTTT
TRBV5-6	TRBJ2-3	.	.	CASRQTGSDTQYF	TGTGCCAGCAGGCAGACAGGCTCAGATACGCAGTATTTT
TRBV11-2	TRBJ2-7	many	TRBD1	CASSLGTGSYEQYF	TGTGCCAGCAGCTTGGGGACAGGGTCCTACGAGCAGTACTTC
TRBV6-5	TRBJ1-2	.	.	CASRDWAYGYTF	TGTGCCAGCAGGGACTGGGCCTATGGCTACACCTTC
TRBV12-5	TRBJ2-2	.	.	CASALGANTGELFF	TGTGCTAGTGCCTTGGGCGCGAACACCGGGGAGCTGTTTTTT
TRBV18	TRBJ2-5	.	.	CASSPIDRETQYF	TGTGCCAGCTCACCTATAGACAGGGAGACCCAGTACTTC
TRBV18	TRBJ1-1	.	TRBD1	CASSPDRASAGAFF	TGTGCCAGCTCACCGGACAGGGCTTCAGCAGGGGCTTTCTTT
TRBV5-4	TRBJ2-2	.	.	CASSLDPAGELFF	TGTGCCAGCAGCTTGGATCCGGCCGGGGAGCTGTTTTTT
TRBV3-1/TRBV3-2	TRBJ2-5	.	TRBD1	CASSQPGQGWGQETQYF	TGTGCCAGCAGCCAACCGGGACAGGGCTGGGGCCAAGAGACCCAGTACTTC
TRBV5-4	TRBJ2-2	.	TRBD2	CASSPTSGGAGTGELFF	TGTGCCAGCAGCCCGACTAGCGGGGGGGCCGGCACCGGGGAGCTGTTTTTT